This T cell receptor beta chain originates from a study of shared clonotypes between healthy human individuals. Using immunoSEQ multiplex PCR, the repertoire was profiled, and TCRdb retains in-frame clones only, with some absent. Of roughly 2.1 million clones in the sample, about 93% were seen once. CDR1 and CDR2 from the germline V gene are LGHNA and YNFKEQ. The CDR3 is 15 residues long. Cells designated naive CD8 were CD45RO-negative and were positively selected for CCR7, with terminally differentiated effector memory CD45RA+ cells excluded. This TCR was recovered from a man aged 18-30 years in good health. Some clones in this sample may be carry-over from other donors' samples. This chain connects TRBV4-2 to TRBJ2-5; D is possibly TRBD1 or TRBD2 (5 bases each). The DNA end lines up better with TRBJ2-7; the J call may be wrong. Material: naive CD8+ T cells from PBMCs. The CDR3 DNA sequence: TGTGCCAGCAGACCCAGGGACGGGAAATCCTACGAGCAGTACTTC. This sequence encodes CASRPRDGKSYEQYF.